These 15 T cell receptor beta chains were all obtained from the same sample, sequenced in a study of T cell clusters in autoimmune cytopenias. TRB rearrangements were amplified by touch-down multiplex PCR with mixed TRB-A/B primers. TCRdb re-called the multiplex PCR reads and gives one entry per CDR3 protein, without DNA. This sample's table has a few thousand distinct CDR3 sequences. TRB amplification used 250 ng of peripheral blood genomic DNA. These data were also filed under a second study, of T cell repertoires in aging, cancer and after chemotherapy.

The sample consisted of peripheral blood. The receptors shown here come from a human donor in good health.

Considering frequency, this clonotype is medium-sized (0.01 to 0.1%). The rearrangement links TRBV11-3 to TRBJ1-4; TCRdb reports TRBD1, a call that lacks DNA to check it against. Germline loops: CDR1 SGHNT, CDR2 YENEEA. CDR3 length: 14 residues. CDR3 protein: CASSSDRVNEKLFF.

By frequency, this clonotype is medium-sized. The chain joins TRBV30 to TRBJ1-3. The germline V gene encodes CDR1 GTSNPN and CDR2 SVGIG (reference sequence). The CDR3 loop spans 13 amino acids. The CDR3 is CAWSVTSGNTIYF.

This rearrangement joins TRBV5-1 to TRBJ2-2; there is no DNA to check the TCRdb D call of TRBD2. The V gene's germline CDR1 is SGHRS and CDR2 YFSETQ. CDR3 length: 17 amino acids. The CDR3: CASSISLAGVNTGELFF. Variable domain in full (rest from reference TRBV5-1 and TRBJ2-2): KAGVTQTPRYLIKTRGQQVTLSCSPISGHRSVSWYQQTPGQGLQFLFEYFSETQRNKGNFPGRFSGRQFSNSRSEMNVSTLELGDSALYLCASSISLAGVNTGELFFGEGSRLTVL.

This clonotype registers medium-sized (0.01 to 0.1%) by frequency. The chain couples TRBV10-3 to TRBJ2-7. CDR1 is ENHRY and CDR2 is SYGVKD in the germline V gene. This CDR3 comprises 14 residues. CDR3: CAISESGSSYEQYF.

V usage is TRBV6-1 and J usage is TRBJ1-3. Germline assignment: CDR1 MNHNS and CDR2 SASEGT. This CDR3 has 14 amino acids. The CDR3 is CASRPLTGRDTIYF.

By frequency, this clonotype is medium-sized. The chain carries TRBV6-5 and TRBJ1-2. CDR3 length: 13 amino acids. Germline V gives CDR1 MNHEY, CDR2 SVGAGI. CDR3 region: CASSLFMGYGYTF.

Frequency places this clonotype as medium-sized. The chain combines TRBV6-6 with TRBJ2-5; TCRdb returns TRBD2, unconfirmable since there is no DNA. Germline CDR1 reads MNHNY; CDR2 reads SVGAGI (reference sequence). The CDR3 loop spans 17 amino acids. CDR3 sequence: CASSSRVGTSGQETQYF.

The V and J genes are TRBV7-2 and TRBJ2-3. Germline V gene lookup returns CDR1 SGHTA and CDR2 FQGNSA. The CDR3 has 13 residues. The CDR3 loop reads CASSLWTTDTQYF.

This chain links TRBV5-4 with TRBJ1-1; the D gene TCRdb calls, TRBD1, cannot be checked with no DNA. Germline V lookup: CDR1 SGHNT, CDR2 YYREEE (reference sequence). The CDR3 length is 15 residues. The CDR3 is CASSFEGGRNTEAFF.

This rearrangement joins TRBV5-4 to TRBJ2-7. This CDR3 has 16 amino acids. Germline lookup yields CDR1 SGHNT and CDR2 YYREEE (reference sequence). The CDR3 is CASSLARQGSRHEQYF.

This clonotype is deemed medium-sized by its frequency. V and J are TRBV6-6 and TRBJ1-2. The CDR3 has 13 residues. Germline V gene sequence: CDR1 MNHNY, CDR2 SVGAGI (reference sequence). CDR3 amino acids: CASSYSWVNGYTF.

This clonotype shows up as medium-sized by frequency. V is TRBV5-6 and J is TRBJ2-2; TCRdb outputs TRBD1, but without DNA this stays unchecked. Germline-derived CDR1 and CDR2 are SGHDT and YYEEEE. This CDR3 region has 15 residues. The CDR3 reads CASSLGGDYTGELFF.

This rearrangement joins TRBV12-3 or TRBV12-4 to TRBJ1-3. The CDR3 runs 17 residues. CDR3: CASSFLLPQPTGNTIYF.

Judged by frequency, this clonotype is medium-sized. The chain couples TRBV19 to TRBJ1-4; lacking DNA, the TRBD1 call made by TCRdb goes unchecked. The length of the CDR3 is 14 residues. The germline CDR1 and CDR2 sequences are LNHDA and SQIVND (reference sequence). CDR3 protein: CASVRTGSGEKLFF. Looking up the rest from reference TRBV19 and TRBJ1-4 gives the full variable domain: DGGITQSPKYLFRKEGQNVTLSCEQNLNHDAMYWYRQDPGQGLRLIYYSQIVNDFQKGDIAEGYSVSREKKESFPLTVTSAQKNPTAFYLCASVRTGSGEKLFFGSGTQLSVL.

The chain combines TRBV12-3 or TRBV12-4 with TRBJ1-1. The CDR3 length is 14 residues. The CDR3 sequence is CASSLAHGNTEAFF.